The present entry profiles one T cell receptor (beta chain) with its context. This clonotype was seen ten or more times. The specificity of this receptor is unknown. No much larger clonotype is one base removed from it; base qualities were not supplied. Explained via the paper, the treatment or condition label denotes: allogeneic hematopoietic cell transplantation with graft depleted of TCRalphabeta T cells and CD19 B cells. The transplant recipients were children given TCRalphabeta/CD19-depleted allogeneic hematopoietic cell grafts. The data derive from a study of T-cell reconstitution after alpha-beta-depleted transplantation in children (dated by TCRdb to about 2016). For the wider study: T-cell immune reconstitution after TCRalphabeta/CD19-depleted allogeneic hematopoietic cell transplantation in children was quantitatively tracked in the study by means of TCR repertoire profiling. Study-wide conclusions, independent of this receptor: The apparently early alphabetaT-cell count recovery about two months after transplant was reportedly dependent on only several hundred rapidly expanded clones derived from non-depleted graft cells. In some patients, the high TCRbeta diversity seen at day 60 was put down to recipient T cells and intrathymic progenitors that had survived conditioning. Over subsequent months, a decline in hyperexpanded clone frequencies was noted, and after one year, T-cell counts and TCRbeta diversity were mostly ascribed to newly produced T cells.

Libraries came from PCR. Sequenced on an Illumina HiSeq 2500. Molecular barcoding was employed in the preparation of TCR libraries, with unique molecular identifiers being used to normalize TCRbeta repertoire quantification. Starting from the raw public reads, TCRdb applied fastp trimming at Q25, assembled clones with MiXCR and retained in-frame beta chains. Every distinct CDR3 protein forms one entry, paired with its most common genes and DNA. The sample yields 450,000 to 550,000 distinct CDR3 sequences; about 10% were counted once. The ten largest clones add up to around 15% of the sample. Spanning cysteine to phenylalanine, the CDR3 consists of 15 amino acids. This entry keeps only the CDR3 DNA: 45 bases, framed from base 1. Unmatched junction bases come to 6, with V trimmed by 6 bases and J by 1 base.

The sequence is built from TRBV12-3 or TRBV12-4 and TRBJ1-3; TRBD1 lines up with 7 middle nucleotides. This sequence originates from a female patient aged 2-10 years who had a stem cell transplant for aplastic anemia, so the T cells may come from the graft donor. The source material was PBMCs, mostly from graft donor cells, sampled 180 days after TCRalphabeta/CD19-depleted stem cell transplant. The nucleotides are TGTGCCAGCAGCCCCGACAGGGCATCTGGAAACACCATATATTTT. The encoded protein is CASSPDRASGNTIYF.